The 32 T cell receptor beta chains in this list originate from one sample, sequenced in a study of cytomegalovirus exposure and HLA in healthy donors. Vbeta (60) and Jbeta (13) primers were used in the PCR. Assay: immunoSEQ multiplex PCR; the TCRdb copy retains only in-frame clones and omits some. The repertoire has under 150,000 clones, 70% to 85% of them found once; the top ten carry roughly 2%. Sequencing input: PBMCs. The source is a man in his late teens or twenties in good health and CMV-seronegative.

This clone was counted a few times. V and J are TRBV9 and TRBJ1-1, with a possible D match to TRBD1 (5 bases). Germline V gene sequence: CDR1 SGDLS, CDR2 YYNGEE. The CDR3 loop spans 12 amino acids. Trimming stripped 4 bases from V and 10 bases from J, with 14 bases between. CDR3 in DNA: TGTGCCAGCAGCCTTGGGGCCCCCCCAGCTTTCTTT. Encoded protein: CASSLGAPPAFF.

This clone occurred a few times. The chain joins TRBV7-9 to TRBJ1-3, with D maybe TRBD1 (5 bases). The V gene lost 4 bases and the J gene lost 3 bases, with 16 bases spanning the gap. This CDR3 has 16 amino acids. Germline values: CDR1 SEHNR, CDR2 FQNEAQ (reference sequence). This CDR3 reads CASSYSKGPGGNTIYF. DNA of the CDR3: TGTGCCAGCAGCTACAGTAAGGGGCCTGGTGGAAACACCATATATTTT.

For the CDR3, the DNA is TGTGCCAGCAGTGAAGAGGTTGGGACAGGGGTTAAGGGCACTGAAGCTTTCTTT. Translation: CASSEEVGTGVKGTEAFF. The rearrangement uses TRBV2 and TRBJ1-1, with 10 nucleotides matching TRBD1. CDR1 and CDR2 from the germline V gene are SNHLY and FYNNEI. After removal of 1 base from V and 4 bases from J, the junction contained 12 bases not matched to a gene. The CDR3 runs to 18 residues.

V usage is TRBV27 and J usage is TRBJ2-1, with D maybe TRBD2 (7 bases). There are 15 residues in the CDR3. Deletions cut 5 bases from V and 6 bases from J, with 17 bases between. Germline CDR1 reads MNHEY; CDR2 reads SMNVEV (reference sequence). The CDR3: CASSPLMGGPNEQFF. The CDR3 DNA reads TGTGCCAGCAGTCCTCTAATGGGGGGGCCCAATGAGCAGTTCTTC.

The rearrangement uses TRBV11-2 and TRBJ2-7; 8 nucleotides agree with TRBD1. Germline lookup yields CDR1 SGHAT and CDR2 FQNNGV. V trimming: 6 bases; J trimming: 2 bases; junction bases outside the gene matches: 12. CDR3 size: 16 residues. The CDR3 loop reads CASRSLRTGIPYEQYF. CDR3 nucleotides: TGTGCCAGCAGATCTTTACGGACAGGGATTCCCTACGAGCAGTACTTC.

The V and J genes are TRBV11-2 and TRBJ2-3; tentative D call: TRBD2 (7 bases). Germline assignment: CDR1 SGHAT and CDR2 FQNNGV. Trimming took off 0 bases at V and 11 bases at J, with 9 bases between the two ends. This CDR3 contains 12 residues. CDR3 nucleotide sequence: TGTGCCAGCAGCTTAGACGGGGGGCTGCAGTATTTT. Translating it yields CASSLDGGLQYF.

The chain combines TRBV18 with TRBJ2-7; D is ambiguous. This CDR3 is built from 13 residues. V lost 3 bases to trimming and J lost 6 bases, with 12 bases between them. CDR1 and CDR2 (germline): KGHSH, LQKENI. CDR3 DNA: TGTGCCAGCTCACCTAAACGATTAGCCGAGCAGTACTTC. Translating gives CASSPKRLAEQYF.

V is TRBV2 and J is TRBJ1-2; TRBD1 might be the D (5 bases). Germline values: CDR1 SNHLY, CDR2 FYNNEI. The V end lost 3 bases, the J end lost 8 bases, and 13 bases lay between the germline ends. This CDR3 spans 13 amino acids. The CDR3 DNA is TGTGCCAGCAGTGAGGGGGGAATTCGAGGCTACACCTTC. It translates to CASSEGGIRGYTF.

The J gene is TRBJ2-2, the V gene TRBV7-6, with D possibly being TRBD2 (5 bases). V was shortened by 5 bases and J by 5 bases, with 15 bases between the two germline ends. Germline values: CDR1 SGHVS, CDR2 FNYEAQ. CDR3 length: 15 residues. As DNA, the CDR3 is TGTGCCAGCAGCCGCCCGACTGAGGGTACCGGGGAGCTGTTTTTT. Protein product: CASSRPTEGTGELFF.

The chain uses TRBV6-5 and TRBJ1-3; TRBD1 is a possible D gene (6 bases). Per the germline V gene, CDR1 is MNHEY and CDR2 is SVGAGI. V dropped 6 bases and J dropped 3 bases, with 15 bases sitting between them. This CDR3 contains 15 residues. The CDR3 DNA follows: TGTGCCAGCAGCCTTGCCAGGGGTAGTGGAAACACCATATATTTT. Amino acid sequence: CASSLARGSGNTIYF.

V is TRBV7-6 and J is TRBJ2-2; a weak D match, TRBD2 (6 bases). The ends were cut back, 5 bases at V and 0 bases at J, with 13 bases in the middle. Germline lookup yields CDR1 SGHVS and CDR2 FNYEAQ. This CDR3 spans 16 amino acids. Here the CDR3 reads CASSPAGRPNTGELFF. The CDR3 DNA reads as TGTGCCAGCAGCCCCGCGGGGCGACCGAACACCGGGGAGCTGTTTTTT. The full variable domain, completed using reference TRBV7-6 and TRBJ2-2, is GAGVSQSPRYKVTKRGQDVALRCDPISGHVSLYWYRQALGQGPEFLTYFNYEAQQDKSGLPNDRFSAERPEGSISTLTIQRTEQRDSAMYRCASSPAGRPNTGELFFGEGSRLTVL.

The CDR3 nucleotides read TGTGCCAGTAGTATTGGGACAGCCTTGTATGGCTACACCTTC. This translates into CASSIGTALYGYTF. The rearrangement joins TRBV19 to TRBJ1-2; 7 positions agree with TRBD1. CDR3 length: 14 amino acids. V lost 3 bases and J lost 5; bases outside the gene matches: 6. Germline V gene sequence: CDR1 LNHDA, CDR2 SQIVND (reference sequence).

The chain is built from TRBV4-3 and TRBJ2-2; maybe TRBD2 (6 bases). Germline CDR1 is LGHNA and CDR2 is YSLEER. Trimming removed 3 bases from V and 6 bases from J, with 14 bases in between. The CDR3 is 15 residues long. The CDR3 DNA reads TGCGCCAGCAGCCATCTCGACGGAGGGGCCGGGGAGCTGTTTTTT. Translated: CASSHLDGGAGELFF.

In this sample, this clone turned up a few times. An end of the junction differs from the germline gene, which may be a read error. This chain joins TRBV6-4 and TRBJ2-7, with TRBD1 matching 8 bases. Germline assignment: CDR1 MRHNA and CDR2 SNTAGT. The CDR3 loop spans 16 amino acids. The CDR3 region has the DNA TGTGCCAGCAGGGAACCAGGGGGCGTTTTCTCCAACGAGCAGTACTTC. This codes for CASREPGGVFSNEQYF.

The rearrangement joins TRBV2 to TRBJ2-7; 9 nucleotides agree with TRBD1. There are 13 residues in the CDR3. Germline CDR1 SNHLY, CDR2 FYNNEI. Germline trimming cut 7 bases from V and 5 bases from J; bases unmatched to any gene: 6. The DNA of the CDR3 is TGTGCCAGCACCCGGGACAGGGCCGACGAGCAGTACTTC. As protein: CASTRDRADEQYF.

The V gene is TRBV5-4, the J gene TRBJ1-2; D is possibly TRBD1 (5 bases). The germline V gene encodes CDR1 SGHNT and CDR2 YYREEE (reference sequence). This CDR3 is 13 amino acids long. The V gene lost 4 bases and the J gene lost 8 bases, with 15 bases spanning the gap. CDR3: CASSPKGARGYTF. The CDR3 DNA sequence: TGTGCCAGCAGCCCAAAAGGGGCGCGGGGCTACACCTTC.

This chain joins TRBV5-1 and TRBJ1-3; 7 bases align to TRBD1. The CDR3 extends over 15 amino acids. The V and J ends lost 1 base and 0 bases, in that order; junction bases with no gene match: 1. Germline V gives CDR1 SGHRS, CDR2 YFSETQ. The CDR3 loop reads CASSLPGGSGNTIYF. In DNA, the CDR3 is TGCGCCAGCAGCTTGCCAGGGGGCTCTGGAAACACCATATATTTT.

V usage is TRBV19 and J usage is TRBJ2-7, with 8 bases that match TRBD1. The ends lost 6 bases at V and 3 bases at J; junction bases unmatched: 10. The CDR3 is made up of 15 amino acids. Per the germline V gene, CDR1 is LNHDA and CDR2 is SQIVND (reference sequence). CDR3 coding DNA: TGTGCCAGTAGCCCGTCAGGGGGCAACCTCTACGAGCAGTACTTC. Translation gives CASSPSGGNLYEQYF.

The rearrangement uses TRBV10-1 and TRBJ1-6; 7 nucleotides match TRBD1. The CDR3 runs 17 residues. Trimming took 5 bases from V and 1 from J; bases not matched to a gene: 8. Per germline, CDR1 WNHNN and CDR2 SYGVQD (reference sequence). The CDR3 sequence is CASSQPGQPSYNSPLHF. CDR3 DNA: TGCGCCAGCAGTCAACCGGGACAGCCTTCCTATAATTCACCCCTCCACTTT.

The V gene is TRBV7-9, the J gene TRBJ1-1; a weak D match, TRBD1 (5 bases). Germline loops: CDR1 SEHNR, CDR2 FQNEAQ (reference sequence). Trimming shortened V by 5 bases and J by 5 bases, and 15 bases separated the two germline ends. This CDR3 is built from 14 residues. CDR3 in amino acids: CASSARRGGTEAFF. CDR3 nucleotides: TGTGCCAGCAGCGCGCGGCGGGGGGGGACTGAAGCTTTCTTT.

The rearrangement uses TRBV7-9 and TRBJ1-2; D not resolved. This CDR3 is 19 amino acids long. Germline V gene data show CDR1 as SEHNR and CDR2 as FQNEAQ (reference sequence). Between the trimmed V and J ends, which lost 3 bases and 3 bases, there was a span of 26 bases. CDR3 in DNA: TGTGCCAGCAGCTTGAAGAGAATAGCGAGGGTTGACCTTGACTATGGCTACACCTTC. Translating it yields CASSLKRIARVDLDYGYTF.

The chain is built from TRBV6-4 and TRBJ2-1, with TRBD1 matching 8 bases. With 5 bases clipped from V and 7 bases from J, the junction kept 1 base outside the gene matches. CDR3 length: 12 residues. The V gene's germline CDR1 is MRHNA and CDR2 SNTAGT. The CDR3 loop reads CASSRTGNEQFF. As DNA, the CDR3 is TGTGCCAGCAGTAGGACAGGGAATGAGCAGTTCTTC.

V gene TRBV4-1 combines with J gene TRBJ2-7; 11 bases match TRBD1. Germline V CDR1 and CDR2: MGHRA, YSYEKL. V dropped 2 bases and J dropped 2; count of bases not matched to a gene: 5. The CDR3 sequence is 16 residues long. The CDR3 DNA reads TGCGCCAGCAGCCAACCGGGACAGGGGGGAACCTACGAGCAGTACTTC. Protein product: CASSQPGQGGTYEQYF.

The chain carries TRBV4-1 and TRBJ2-7; possible D gene TRBD2, 5 bases. Germline V gene sequence: CDR1 MGHRA, CDR2 YSYEKL. CDR3 length equals 15 residues. Trimming cost V 2 bases and J 5 bases, with 16 bases left between them. Here the CDR3 reads CASSQLHGNFHEQYF. The CDR3 DNA sequence: TGCGCCAGCAGCCAACTTCACGGGAATTTCCACGAGCAGTACTTC.

This chain joins TRBV11-2 and TRBJ2-7; 9 bases fit TRBD1. Germline V gene sequence: CDR1 SGHAT, CDR2 FQNNGV. The CDR3 covers 19 residues. Trimming at V came to 3 bases and at J to 4 bases, leaving 19 bases not matched to a gene. CDR3: CASSFSLVPRGQGLYEQYF. The CDR3 DNA reads as TGTGCCAGCAGCTTCAGCTTAGTGCCCCGGGGACAGGGCTTGTACGAGCAGTACTTC.

The rearrangement joins TRBV5-1 to TRBJ1-1; 10 bases fit TRBD1. V lost 0 bases and J lost 11; bases outside the gene matches: 4. Germline V gene sequence: CDR1 SGHRS, CDR2 YFSETQ. The CDR3 is 13 amino acids. The CDR3, as DNA: TGCGCCAGCAGCTTGGGTGGGACAGGGGAGGCTTTCTTT. It specifies CASSLGGTGEAFF.

V and J are TRBV6-5 and TRBJ2-7; a weak D match, TRBD1 (7 bases). V was cut by 5 bases and J by 6 bases, with 11 bases left in between. The CDR3 covers 12 residues. The germline V gene has CDR1 MNHEY and CDR2 SVGAGI. The CDR3 protein is CASSPGGREQYF. In DNA form, the CDR3 reads TGTGCCAGCAGTCCAGGGGGGCGCGAGCAGTACTTC.

CDR3 residues: CASSLDRDLGYEQYF. CDR3 DNA sequence: TGTGCCAGCAGTCTGGACAGGGATTTGGGGTACGAGCAGTACTTC. The chain has TRBV27 and TRBJ2-5, with TRBD1 matching 8 bases. The J call is uncertain, as TRBJ2-7 better fits the DNA end. The germline gives CDR1 MNHEY, CDR2 SMNVEV (reference sequence). The CDR3 extends over 15 amino acids.

The rearrangement uses TRBV7-3 and TRBJ1-1; D ambiguous. This CDR3 is built from 13 residues. CDR1 is SGHTA, CDR2 FQGTGA, per germline. V gave up 2 bases and J gave up 8 bases, with 12 bases separating them. The CDR3 DNA reads as TGTGCCAGCAGCTTAGGCGGGAGCGGGGAAGCTTTCTTT. It yields the protein CASSLGGSGEAFF.

The rearrangement links TRBV7-2 to TRBJ1-2, with 7 nucleotides matching TRBD1. The V segment lost 2 bases and the J segment 4 bases; nucleotides outside the gene matches: 7. The germline V gene has CDR1 SGHTA and CDR2 FQGNSA. The CDR3 is 15 amino acids. CDR3 coding DNA: TGTGCCAGCAGCTTAAATCTGGGACAGATCTATGGCTACACCTTC. This translates into CASSLNLGQIYGYTF.

The CDR3 DNA reads as TGTGCCAGCAGCTCCCTCTGGGGGGTTTCGGAGACCCAGTACTTC. It codes for CASSSLWGVSETQYF. The rearrangement joins TRBV11-2 to TRBJ2-5, with a possible D match to TRBD2 (6 bases). The CDR3 runs 15 residues. CDR1 and CDR2 (germline): SGHAT, FQNNGV. The V end was cut by 4 bases, the J end by 5 bases, with 17 bases between.

In this sample, this clone turned up a few times. The chain joins TRBV20-1 to TRBJ1-2, with no clear D. V lost 6 bases and J 1 base, leaving 6 bases between the germline ends. Per germline, CDR1 DFQATT and CDR2 SNEGSKA (reference sequence). CDR3 size: 11 residues. The CDR3 loop is CSAEFNYGYTF. The CDR3 DNA is TGCAGTGCAGAGTTTAACTATGGCTACACCTTC.